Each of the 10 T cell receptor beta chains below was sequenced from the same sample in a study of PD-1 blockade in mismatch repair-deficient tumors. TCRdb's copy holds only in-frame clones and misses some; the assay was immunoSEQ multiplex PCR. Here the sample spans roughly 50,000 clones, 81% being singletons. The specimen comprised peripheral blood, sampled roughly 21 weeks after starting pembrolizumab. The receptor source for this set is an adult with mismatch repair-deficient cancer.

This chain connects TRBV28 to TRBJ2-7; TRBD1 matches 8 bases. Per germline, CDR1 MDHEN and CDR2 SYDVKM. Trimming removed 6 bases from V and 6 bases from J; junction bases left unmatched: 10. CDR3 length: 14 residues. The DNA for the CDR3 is TGTGCCAGCAGGGGACAGGCTGGCCCCTTCGAGCAGTACTTC. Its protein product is CASRGQAGPFEQYF. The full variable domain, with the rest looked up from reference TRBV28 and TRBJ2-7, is DVKVTQSSRYLVKRTGEKVFLECVQDMDHENMFWYRQDPGLGLRLIYFSYDVKMKEKGDIPEGYSVSREKKERFSLILESASTNQTSMYLCASRGQAGPFEQYFGPGTRLTVT.

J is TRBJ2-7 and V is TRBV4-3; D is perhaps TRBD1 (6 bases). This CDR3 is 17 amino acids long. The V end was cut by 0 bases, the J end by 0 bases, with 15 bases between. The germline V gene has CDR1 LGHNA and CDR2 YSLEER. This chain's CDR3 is CASSQDTDSSSSYEQYF. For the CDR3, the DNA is TGCGCCAGCAGCCAAGATACGGACAGCTCAAGCTCCTACGAGCAGTACTTC.

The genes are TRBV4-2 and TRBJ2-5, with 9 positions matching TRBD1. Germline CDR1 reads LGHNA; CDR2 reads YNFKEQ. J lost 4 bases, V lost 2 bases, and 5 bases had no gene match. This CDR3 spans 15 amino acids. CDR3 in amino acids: CASSQKKTGGETQYF. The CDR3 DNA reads TGTGCCAGCAGCCAAAAAAAGACAGGGGGAGAGACCCAGTACTTC.

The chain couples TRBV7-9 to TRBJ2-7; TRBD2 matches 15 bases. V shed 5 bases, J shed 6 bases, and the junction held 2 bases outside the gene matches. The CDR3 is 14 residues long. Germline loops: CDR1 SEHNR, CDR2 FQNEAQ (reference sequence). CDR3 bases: TGTGCCAGCAGCGCGGGACTAGCGGGAGGCGAGCAGTACTTC. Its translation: CASSAGLAGGEQYF. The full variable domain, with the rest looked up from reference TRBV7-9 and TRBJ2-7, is DTGVSQNPRHKITKRGQNVTFRCDPISEHNRLYWYRQTLGQGPEFLTYFQNEAQLEKSRLLSDRFSAERPKGSFSTLEIQRTEQGDSAMYLCASSAGLAGGEQYFGPGTRLTVT.

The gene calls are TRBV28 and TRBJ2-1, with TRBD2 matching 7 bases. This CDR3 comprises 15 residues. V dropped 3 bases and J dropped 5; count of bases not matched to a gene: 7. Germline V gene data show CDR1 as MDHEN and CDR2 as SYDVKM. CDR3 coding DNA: TGTGCCAGCAGTTTTATAGGGACTAACCACAATGAGCAGTTCTTC. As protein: CASSFIGTNHNEQFF.

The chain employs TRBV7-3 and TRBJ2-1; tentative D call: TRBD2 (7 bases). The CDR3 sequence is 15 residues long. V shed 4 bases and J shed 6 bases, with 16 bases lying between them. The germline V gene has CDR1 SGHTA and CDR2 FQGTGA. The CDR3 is CASSSGGGQGNEQFF. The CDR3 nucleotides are TGTGCCAGCAGCTCGGGCGGGGGCCAGGGCAATGAGCAGTTCTTC. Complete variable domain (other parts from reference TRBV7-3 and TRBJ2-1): GAGVSQTPSNKVTEKGKYVELRCDPISGHTALYWYRQSLGQGPEFLIYFQGTGAADDSGLPNDRFFAVRPEGSVSTLKIQRTERGDSAVYLCASSSGGGQGNEQFFGPGTRLTVL.

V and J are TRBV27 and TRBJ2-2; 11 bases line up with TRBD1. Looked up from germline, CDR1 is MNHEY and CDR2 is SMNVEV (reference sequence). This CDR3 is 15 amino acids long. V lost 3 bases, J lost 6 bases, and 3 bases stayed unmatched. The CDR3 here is CASSFRDRGAGELFF. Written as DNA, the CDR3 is TGTGCCAGCAGTTTCCGGGACAGGGGGGCCGGGGAGCTGTTTTTT.

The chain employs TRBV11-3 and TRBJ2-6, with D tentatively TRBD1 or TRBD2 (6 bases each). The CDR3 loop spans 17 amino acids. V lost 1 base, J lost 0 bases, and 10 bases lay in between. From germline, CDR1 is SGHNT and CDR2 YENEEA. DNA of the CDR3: TGTGCCAGCAGCTTAGTTGCGGGACACTCTGGGGCCAACGTCCTGACTTTC. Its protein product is CASSLVAGHSGANVLTF.

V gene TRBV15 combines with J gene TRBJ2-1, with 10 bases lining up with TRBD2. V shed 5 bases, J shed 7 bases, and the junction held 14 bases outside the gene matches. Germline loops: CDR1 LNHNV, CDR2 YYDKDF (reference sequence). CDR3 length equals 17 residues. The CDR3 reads CATSFYGGAGGTNEQFF. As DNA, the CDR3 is TGTGCCACCAGCTTCTACGGGGGAGCGGGAGGGACAAATGAGCAGTTCTTC. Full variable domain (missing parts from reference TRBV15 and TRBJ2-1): DAMVIQNPRYQVTQFGKPVTLSCSQTLNHNVMYWYQQKSSQAPKLLFHYYDKDFNNEADTPDNFQSRRPNTSFCFLDIRSPGLGDTAMYLCATSFYGGAGGTNEQFFGPGTRLTVL.

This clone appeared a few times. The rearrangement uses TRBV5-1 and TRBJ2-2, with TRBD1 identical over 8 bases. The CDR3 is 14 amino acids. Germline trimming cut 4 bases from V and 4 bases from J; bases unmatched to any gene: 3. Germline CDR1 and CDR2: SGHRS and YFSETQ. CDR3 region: CASSMGQATGELFF. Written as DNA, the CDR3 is TGCGCCAGCAGCATGGGACAGGCCACCGGGGAGCTGTTTTTT.